This entry concerns a single T cell receptor (beta chain). No antigen is known for it. Germline assignment: CDR1 SGDLS and CDR2 YYNGEE. This CDR3 is 15 amino acids long. Trimming removed 0 bases at V and 2 bases at J, with 10 bases between. The sample comes from a study of cytomegalovirus exposure and HLA in healthy donors. Overall study results and limits: Generally TCR sequences proved uncommon, though certain public TCRs appeared in numerous donors. The authors confirmed in vitro that a few CMV-associated chains were specific for CMV antigens.

Clones were read by immunoSEQ multiplex PCR, and TCRdb kept only the in-frame ones, dropping some. The table shows 90,000 to 100,000 clones, with more than 85% occurring only once. The sample taken for sequencing was PBMCs. This chain connects TRBV9 to TRBJ2-3; possible D gene TRBD2, 5 bases. This receptor was identified in a man aged 18 to 29 in good health and CMV-seropositive. CDR3 nucleotides: TGTGCCAGCAGCGTAGGACTACAACCCACAGATACGCAGTATTTT. Translating gives CASSVGLQPTDTQYF.